This passage covers 21 T cell receptor beta chains from one sample sequenced in a study of T cell responses to AZD1222 COVID-19 vaccine. Generated by immunoSEQ multiplex PCR, the TCRdb table keeps only in-frame clones and is missing some. The table records about 130,000 clones, roughly 92% of them present only once. The sample here was peripheral blood, taken 28 days after the second AZD1222 dose. The source of these receptors is an adult who received the AZD1222 COVID-19 vaccine.

In its sample, this clone was seen once. The V gene is TRBV2, the J gene TRBJ2-2, with D hard to call. This CDR3 has 14 amino acids. Per the germline V gene, CDR1 is SNHLY and CDR2 is FYNNEI. Trimming left V 6 bases short and J 1 base short, with 9 bases between. The CDR3 DNA reads as TGTGCCAGCAGAAGACGGATGAACACCGGGGAGCTGTTTTTT. Translation gives CASRRRMNTGELFF.

The CDR3 DNA sequence: TGTGCCAGCAGCTTAGGCGGCAGGTGGCAGACCCAGTACTTC. Amino acid sequence: CASSLGGRWQTQYF. The chain couples TRBV7-9 to TRBJ2-5, with no clear D. Germline CDR1 reads SEHNR; CDR2 reads FQNEAQ (reference sequence). Trimming removed 1 base from V and 6 bases from J, with 12 bases in between. The CDR3 has 14 residues.

The CDR3 loop reads CASSPPPEQFF. The CDR3 DNA reads as TGTGCCAGCAGCCCGCCGCCCGAGCAGTTCTTC. J is TRBJ2-1 and V is TRBV9; D gene ambiguous. The germline V gene encodes CDR1 SGDLS and CDR2 YYNGEE. The ends were cut back, 4 bases at V and 10 bases at J, with 9 bases in the middle. This CDR3 spans 11 amino acids.

The V gene is TRBV27, the J gene TRBJ2-7, with D possibly TRBD1 on 6 matching bases. The V end was cut by 9 bases, the J end by 1 base, with 16 bases between. The germline CDR1 and CDR2 sequences are MNHEY and SMNVEV (reference sequence). The CDR3 loop spans 14 amino acids. The CDR3: CASKLDSRSYEQYF. In DNA, the CDR3 is TGTGCCAGTAAGTTGGACAGTCGGTCCTACGAGCAGTACTTC.

This chain uses TRBV7-9 with TRBJ1-2; 11 nucleotides align to TRBD1. Trimming cost V 2 bases and J 6 bases; bases outside gene matches: 11. The CDR3 sequence is 17 residues long. CDR1 is SEHNR and CDR2 is FQNEAQ in the germline V gene (reference sequence). As DNA, the CDR3 is TGTGCCAGCAGCTTAACCGGGACAGGGGGACGGTCGGATGGCTACACCTTC. This gives the protein CASSLTGTGGRSDGYTF.

The J gene is TRBJ1-6, the V gene TRBV7-8; possible D gene TRBD1, 5 bases. This CDR3 is built from 17 residues. Trimming took off 1 base at V and 9 bases at J, with 19 bases between the two ends. Germline loops: CDR1 SGHVS, CDR2 FQNEAQ. CDR3 loop: CASSLVSPRAWSSPLHF. CDR3 DNA sequence: TGTGCCAGCAGCTTAGTCAGCCCCAGGGCGTGGAGTTCACCCCTCCACTTT.

This chain connects TRBV27 to TRBJ2-2; D possibly matches TRBD1 or TRBD2 (6 bases each). Germline V gene data show CDR1 as MNHEY and CDR2 as SMNVEV (reference sequence). The CDR3 spans 16 residues. V was trimmed by 3 bases and J by 0 bases, leaving 11 bases between them. CDR3 sequence reads: CASSFGGTTNTGELFF. CDR3 bases: TGTGCCAGCAGTTTTGGGGGGACAACGAACACCGGGGAGCTGTTTTTT.

This clone turned up a few times. The J gene is TRBJ1-5, the V gene TRBV11-3; D gene unclear. Germline V CDR1 and CDR2: SGHNT, YENEEA. V was pared by 3 bases and J by 6 bases, with 9 bases between. The length of the CDR3 is 13 residues. The CDR3 reads CASSFRIGQPQHF. DNA of the CDR3: TGTGCCAGCAGCTTTAGAATAGGTCAGCCCCAGCATTTT.

The V gene is TRBV19, the J gene TRBJ1-5; 7 bases line up with TRBD1. Germline CDR1 LNHDA, CDR2 SQIVND (reference sequence). The J segment lost 7 bases and the V segment lost 6 bases, leaving 6 bases of the junction unmatched. The CDR3 has 13 residues. This chain's CDR3 is CASSVRGRQPQHF. The CDR3 DNA reads as TGTGCCAGTAGCGTCAGGGGGAGGCAGCCCCAGCATTTT.

The chain carries TRBV3-1 (or the pseudogene TRBV3-2) and TRBJ1-3; D unresolved. The ends were cut back, 2 bases at V and 0 bases at J, with 5 bases in the middle. The CDR3 contains 14 residues. CDR1 is LGHDT and CDR2 is YNNKEL in the germline V gene (reference sequence). The CDR3 nucleotides are TGTGCCAGCAGCCAACGCTTCTCTGGAAACACCATATATTTT. This encodes CASSQRFSGNTIYF.

The CDR3 is CATGDRGAEKLFF. The CDR3 bases are TGTGCCACCGGGGACAGGGGAGCTGAAAAACTGTTTTTT. The rearrangement links TRBV6-5 to TRBJ1-4; 10 bases are a match to TRBD1. Germline CDR1 reads MNHEY; CDR2 reads SVGAGI. The V segment lost 10 bases and the J segment 7 bases; nucleotides outside the gene matches: 6. This CDR3 is 13 amino acids long.

CDR3 coding DNA: TGCAGTGCTAGTACACCGGGACTAGACTCTCCCGGGCAGTACTTC. This encodes CSASTPGLDSPGQYF. V usage is TRBV20-1 and J usage is TRBJ2-7; TRBD2 matches 8 bases. CDR3 length equals 15 residues. From germline, CDR1 is DFQATT and CDR2 SNEGSKA (reference sequence). Trimming at V came to 3 bases and at J to 9 bases, leaving 16 bases not matched to a gene.

Only a few counts were recorded for this clone. The chain is built from TRBV7-9 and TRBJ1-3; 7 nucleotides line up with TRBD1. J lost 4 bases, V lost 4 bases, and 10 bases had no gene match. From germline, CDR1 is SEHNR and CDR2 FQNEAQ (reference sequence). The CDR3 loop spans 16 amino acids. The CDR3 sequence: CASSSTDRAEGNTIYF. For the CDR3, the DNA is TGTGCCAGCAGCTCAACCGACAGGGCAGAAGGAAACACCATATATTTT. Drawing the rest from reference TRBV7-9 and TRBJ1-3, the complete variable domain is DTGVSQNPRHKITKRGQNVTFRCDPISEHNRLYWYRQTLGQGPEFLTYFQNEAQLEKSRLLSDRFSAERPKGSFSTLEIQRTEQGDSAMYLCASSSTDRAEGNTIYFGEGSWLTVV.

The chain joins TRBV5-1 to TRBJ2-3; tentative D call: TRBD1 (5 bases). The CDR3 loop spans 16 amino acids. Per the germline V gene, CDR1 is SGHRS and CDR2 is YFSETQ. Trimming left V 3 bases short and J 4 bases short, with 18 bases between. The CDR3, as DNA: TGCGCCAGCAGCTCTTCAGGGTACGTCTCCGCAGATACGCAGTATTTT. This encodes CASSSSGYVSADTQYF.

CDR3 in DNA: TGTGCCAGCAGCTTAATGGGACAATCACGGGGATACACCTTC. Translated: CASSLMGQSRGYTF. The chain uses TRBV7-2 and TRBJ1-2; TRBD1 is a possible D gene (6 bases). The germline V gene has CDR1 SGHTA and CDR2 FQGNSA. V was trimmed by 2 bases and J by 11 bases, leaving 18 bases between them. CDR3 length: 14 residues.

This rearrangement joins TRBV5-1 to TRBJ2-5; 7 bases are a match to TRBD1. Germline assignment: CDR1 SGHRS and CDR2 YFSETQ. V was pared by 0 bases and J by 4 bases, with 6 bases of the junction left unmatched. The CDR3 totals 15 residues. CDR3: CASSLAAGGRETQYF. Here the CDR3 DNA reads TGCGCCAGCAGCTTGGCCGCAGGGGGAAGAGAGACCCAGTACTTC.

This chain connects TRBV28 to TRBJ2-4; no definite D call. Trimming left V 1 base short and J 3 bases short, with 13 bases between. Per the germline V gene, CDR1 is MDHEN and CDR2 is SYDVKM. This CDR3 is 16 amino acids long. CDR3 coding DNA: TGTGCCAGCAGTTTATCCTCGGTGGATGGCAAAAACATTCAGTACTTC. This sequence encodes CASSLSSVDGKNIQYF.

The CDR3 nucleotides read TGTGCCAGCAGTTTACCCATCTCCACTGAAGCTTTCTTT. Its protein product is CASSLPISTEAFF. The V call is TRBV28, the J call TRBJ1-1; D gene ambiguous. The CDR3 consists of 13 residues. The germline gives CDR1 MDHEN, CDR2 SYDVKM. V dropped 2 bases and J dropped 4 bases, with 8 bases sitting between them.

The chain has TRBV5-1 and TRBJ2-2, with D possibly being TRBD1 or TRBD2 (5 bases each). V lost 1 base and J 4 bases, leaving 14 bases between the germline ends. CDR1 SGHRS and CDR2 YFSETQ come from the germline V gene. This CDR3 spans 16 amino acids. This chain's CDR3 is CASSLRDGAGTGELFF. In nucleotides, the CDR3 is TGCGCCAGCAGCTTGCGGGACGGCGCGGGCACCGGGGAGCTGTTTTTT.

V is TRBV10-3 and J is TRBJ2-3; either TRBD1 or TRBD2 may fit D (5 bases each). The CDR3 loop spans 14 amino acids. V lost 2 bases and J 2 bases, leaving 8 bases between the germline ends. Germline lookup yields CDR1 ENHRY and CDR2 SYGVKD. CDR3 loop: CAISEGTDTDTQYF. The CDR3 nucleotides read TGTGCCATCAGTGAGGGGACGGACACAGATACGCAGTATTTT.

The chain is built from TRBV11-2 and TRBJ2-5; 12 nucleotides align to TRBD2. The junction had 1 base not matched to a gene; V was cut back by 0 bases and J by 2 bases. CDR1 and CDR2 from the germline V gene are SGHAT and FQNNGV. This CDR3 is built from 16 residues. The CDR3, as DNA: TGTGCCAGCAGCTTAGATCTAGCGGGGGGGCAAGAGACCCAGTACTTC. Translation gives CASSLDLAGGQETQYF.